This T cell receptor beta chain was captured by sequencing in a study of T cells in Graves' hyperthyroidism and ophthalmopathy. Regions amplified from RNA transcripts were the TCR beta CDR3 regions. HTBI primers were the set used in a first-round RT-PCR of the TCR CDR3. TCRdb passed the multiplex PCR reads through MiXCR, listing each CDR3 protein once. This table holds about 570,000 distinct CDR3 sequences, around 45% found once. There are 16 residues in the CDR3. Germline-derived CDR1 and CDR2 are SEHNR and FQNEAQ (reference sequence). V lost 1 base to trimming and J lost 2 bases, with 14 bases between them. Study outcomes and limitations: Among thyroid clonotypes expanded above 0.001, most also appeared in blood.

This clonotype was recorded a few times. The target antigen is unknown. Sequencing was done on a sample of peripheral blood or thyroid tissue (not recorded which). The sequence was obtained from an adult woman with Graves' disease, either hyperthyroidism or ophthalmopathy (not recorded which). The chain links TRBV7-9 to TRBJ2-5; D is undetermined. DNA of the CDR3: TGTGCCAGCAGCTTAGTAGTGGCCAGAAGACAAGAGACCCAGTACTTC. It yields the protein CASSLVVARRQETQYF.